The sequence of this T cell receptor (beta chain) was determined in a study of regulatory T cells in long-lasting Graves disease. Study in general: Over-5-year antithyroid drug use with positive TSH receptor antibodies defined persistent Graves' disease in the study. Study-wide points: TRBV28, TRBJ1-2 and TRBJ2-5 were segments that persistent disease favored. Persistent Graves' patients had lower TCR diversity than newly diagnosed ones.

Turning to this clonotype: Its antigen is unidentified.

CDR1 SGHRS and CDR2 YFSETQ come from the germline V gene. The CDR3 loop spans 15 amino acids. V shed 4 bases and J 4 bases; nucleotides not matched to a gene: 11. The time point denotes: persistent/refractory GD, antithyroid drugs over 5 years with positive TRAb. The authors made the TCR library using RNA they extracted from PBMCs. The guidelines of the American Thyroid Association were the basis for diagnosing Graves' disease. Building the TCR beta libraries relied on iRepertoire HTBI primers, and CDR3 regions underwent Arm-PCR. TCRdb reprocessed the multiplex PCR reads via MiXCR and lists one record per CDR3 protein. This sample has approximately 440,000 distinct CDR3 sequences, with around 20% found just once.

The chain couples TRBV5-1 to TRBJ2-7; 7 bases align to TRBD1. This TCR was recovered from a female donor with Graves disease. The source material was peripheral blood mononuclear cells (PBMCs), sampled when the disease was refractory, from a patient treated with antithyroid drugs. The CDR3 here is CASSVAGTAQYEQYF. The CDR3 DNA follows: TGCGCCAGCAGCGTAGCCGGGACAGCCCAATACGAGCAGTACTTC.